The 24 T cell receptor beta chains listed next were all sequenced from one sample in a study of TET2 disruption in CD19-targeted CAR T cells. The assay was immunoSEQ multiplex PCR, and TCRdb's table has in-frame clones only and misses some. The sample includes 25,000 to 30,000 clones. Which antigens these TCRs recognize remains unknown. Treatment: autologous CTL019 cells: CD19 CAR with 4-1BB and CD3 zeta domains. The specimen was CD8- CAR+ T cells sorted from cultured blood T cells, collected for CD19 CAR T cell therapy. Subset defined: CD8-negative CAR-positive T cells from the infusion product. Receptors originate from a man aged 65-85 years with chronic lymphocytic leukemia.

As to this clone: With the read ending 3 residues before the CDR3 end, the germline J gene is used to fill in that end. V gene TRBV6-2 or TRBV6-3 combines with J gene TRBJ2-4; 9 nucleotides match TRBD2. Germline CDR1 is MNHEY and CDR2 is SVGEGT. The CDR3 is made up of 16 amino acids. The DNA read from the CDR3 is TGTGCCAGCAGTTTCCCAGCGGGGGGTACTTTGGAGACT. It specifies CASSFPAGGTLET. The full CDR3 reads CASSFPAGGTLETQYF.

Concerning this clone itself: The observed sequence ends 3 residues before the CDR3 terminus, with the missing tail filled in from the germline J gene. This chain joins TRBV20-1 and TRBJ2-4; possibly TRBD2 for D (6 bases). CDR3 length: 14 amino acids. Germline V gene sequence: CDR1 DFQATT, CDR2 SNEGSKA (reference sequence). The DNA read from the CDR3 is TGCAGTGCCCCCCGGGCTGGCGGGGCAGAGACT. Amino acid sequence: CSAPRAGGAET. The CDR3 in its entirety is CSAPRAGGAETQYF.

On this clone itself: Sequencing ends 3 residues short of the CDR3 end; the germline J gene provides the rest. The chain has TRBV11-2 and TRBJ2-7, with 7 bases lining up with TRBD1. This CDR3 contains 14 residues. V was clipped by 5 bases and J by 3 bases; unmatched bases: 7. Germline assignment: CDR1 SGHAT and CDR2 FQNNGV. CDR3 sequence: CASSRGQINYEQYF. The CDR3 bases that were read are TGTGCCAGCAGCCGGGGACAGATTAACTACGAG.

The CDR3 loop is CASSPPDRAIRGQYF. CDR3 bases read: TGTGCCAGCTCACCACCGGACAGGGCCATAAGGGGT. The chain couples TRBV18 to TRBJ2-4; 8 nucleotides line up with TRBD1. Read data end 3 residues before the CDR3 end; the end is taken from the germline J gene. The CDR3 is 15 residues long. Germline V gives CDR1 KGHSH, CDR2 LQKENI.

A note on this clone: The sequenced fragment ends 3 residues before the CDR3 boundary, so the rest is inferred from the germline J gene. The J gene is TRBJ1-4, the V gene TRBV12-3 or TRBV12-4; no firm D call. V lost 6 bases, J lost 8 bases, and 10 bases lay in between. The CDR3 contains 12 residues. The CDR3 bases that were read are TGTGCCAGCAGCCCCCACTGGGAAAAA. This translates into CASSPHWEK. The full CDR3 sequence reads CASSPHWEKLFF.

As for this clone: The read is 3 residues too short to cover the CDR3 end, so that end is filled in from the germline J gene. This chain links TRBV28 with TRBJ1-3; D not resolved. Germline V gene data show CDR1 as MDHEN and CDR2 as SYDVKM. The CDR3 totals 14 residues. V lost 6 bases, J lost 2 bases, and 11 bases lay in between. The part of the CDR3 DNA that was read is TGTGCCAGCAGGAGAACGGGTGCTGGAAACACC. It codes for CASRRTGAGNT. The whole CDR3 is CASRRTGAGNTIYF.

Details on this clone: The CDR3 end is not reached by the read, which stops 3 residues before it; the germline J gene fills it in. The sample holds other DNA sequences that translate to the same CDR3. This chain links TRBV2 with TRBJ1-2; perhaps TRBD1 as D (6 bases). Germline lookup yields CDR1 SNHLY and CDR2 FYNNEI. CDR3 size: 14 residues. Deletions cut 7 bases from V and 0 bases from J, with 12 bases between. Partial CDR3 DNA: TGTGCCAGCAAGGAAGAGGGGGCTAACTATGGC. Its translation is CASKEEGANYG. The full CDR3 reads CASKEEGANYGYTF.

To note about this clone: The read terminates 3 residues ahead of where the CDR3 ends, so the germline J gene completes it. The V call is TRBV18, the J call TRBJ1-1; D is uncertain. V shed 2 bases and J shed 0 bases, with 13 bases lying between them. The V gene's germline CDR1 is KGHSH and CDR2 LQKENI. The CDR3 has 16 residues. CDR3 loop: CASSPSEWAMNTEAFF. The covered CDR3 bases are TGTGCCAGCTCACCATCTGAGTGGGCTATGAACACTGAA.

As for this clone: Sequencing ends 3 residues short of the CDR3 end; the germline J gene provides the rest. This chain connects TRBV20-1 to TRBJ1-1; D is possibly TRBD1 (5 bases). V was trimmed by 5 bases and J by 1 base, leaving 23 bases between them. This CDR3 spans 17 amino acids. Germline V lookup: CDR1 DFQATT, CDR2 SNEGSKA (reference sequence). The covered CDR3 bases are TGCAGTGCTGAGGGAGGCGGGGGAAGCTTTGGGAACACTGAA. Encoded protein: CSAEGGGGSFGNTE. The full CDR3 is CSAEGGGGSFGNTEAFF.

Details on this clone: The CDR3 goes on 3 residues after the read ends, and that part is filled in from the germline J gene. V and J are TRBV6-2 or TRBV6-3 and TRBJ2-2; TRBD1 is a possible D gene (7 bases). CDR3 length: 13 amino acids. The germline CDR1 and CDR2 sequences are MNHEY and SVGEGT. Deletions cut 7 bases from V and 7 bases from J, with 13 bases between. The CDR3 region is CASTGGPGGELFF. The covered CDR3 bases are TGTGCCAGCACAGGGGGGCCTGGCGGGGAG.

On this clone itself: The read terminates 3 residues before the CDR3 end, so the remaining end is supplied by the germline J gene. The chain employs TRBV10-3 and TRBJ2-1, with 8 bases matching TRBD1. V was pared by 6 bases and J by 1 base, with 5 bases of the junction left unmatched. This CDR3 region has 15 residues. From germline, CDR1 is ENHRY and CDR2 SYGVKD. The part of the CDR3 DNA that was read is TGTGCCATCAGCCCGGGACAGGAATCCTACAATGAG. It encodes CAISPGQESYNE. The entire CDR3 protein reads CAISPGQESYNEQFF.

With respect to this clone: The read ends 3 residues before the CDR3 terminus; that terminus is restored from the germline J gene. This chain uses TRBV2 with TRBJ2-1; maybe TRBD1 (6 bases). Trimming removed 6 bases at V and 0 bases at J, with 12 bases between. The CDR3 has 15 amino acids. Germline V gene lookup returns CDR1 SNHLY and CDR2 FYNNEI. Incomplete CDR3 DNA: TGTGCCAGCAGCGAGAGACAGGACTCCTACAATGAG. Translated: CASSERQDSYNE. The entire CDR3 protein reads CASSERQDSYNEQFF.

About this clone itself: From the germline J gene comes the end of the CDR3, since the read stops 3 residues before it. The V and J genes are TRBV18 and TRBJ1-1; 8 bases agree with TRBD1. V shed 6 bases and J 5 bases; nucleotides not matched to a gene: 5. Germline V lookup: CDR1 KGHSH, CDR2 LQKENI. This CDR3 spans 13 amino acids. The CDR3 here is CASSDRGRTEAFF. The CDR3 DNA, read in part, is TGTGCCAGCTCCGACAGGGGTAGAACTGAA.

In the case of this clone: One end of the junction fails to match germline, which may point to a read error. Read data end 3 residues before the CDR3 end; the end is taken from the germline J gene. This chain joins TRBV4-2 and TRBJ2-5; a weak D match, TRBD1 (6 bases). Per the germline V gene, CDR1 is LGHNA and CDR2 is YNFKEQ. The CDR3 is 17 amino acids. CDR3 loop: CASSQSGGNRAQETQYF. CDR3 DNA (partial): TGCGCCAGCAGCCAATCAGGTGGGAACAGGGCCCAAGAGACC.

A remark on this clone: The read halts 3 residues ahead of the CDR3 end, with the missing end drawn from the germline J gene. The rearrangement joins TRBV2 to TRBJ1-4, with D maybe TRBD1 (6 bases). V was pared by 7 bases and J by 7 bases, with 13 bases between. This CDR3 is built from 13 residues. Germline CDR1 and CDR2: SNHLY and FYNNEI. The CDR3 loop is CASKAGVGEKLFF. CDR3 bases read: TGTGCCAGCAAGGCAGGGGTTGGTGAAAAA.

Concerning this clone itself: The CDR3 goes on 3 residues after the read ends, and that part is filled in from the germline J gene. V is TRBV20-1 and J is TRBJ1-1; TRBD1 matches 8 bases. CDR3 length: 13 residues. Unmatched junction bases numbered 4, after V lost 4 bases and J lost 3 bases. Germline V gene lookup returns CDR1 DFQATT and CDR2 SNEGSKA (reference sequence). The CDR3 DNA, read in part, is TGCAGTGCTACCAGGGGGCTCGACACTGAA. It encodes CSATRGLDTE. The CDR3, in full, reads CSATRGLDTEAFF.

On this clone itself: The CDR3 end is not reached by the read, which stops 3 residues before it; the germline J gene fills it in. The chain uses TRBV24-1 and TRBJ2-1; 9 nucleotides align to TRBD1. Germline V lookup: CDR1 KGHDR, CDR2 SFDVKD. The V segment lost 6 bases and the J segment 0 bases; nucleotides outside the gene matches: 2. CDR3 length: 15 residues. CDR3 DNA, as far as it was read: TGTGCCACCAGTATACAGGGGGCCTCCTACAATGAG. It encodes CATSIQGASYNE. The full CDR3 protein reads CATSIQGASYNEQFF.

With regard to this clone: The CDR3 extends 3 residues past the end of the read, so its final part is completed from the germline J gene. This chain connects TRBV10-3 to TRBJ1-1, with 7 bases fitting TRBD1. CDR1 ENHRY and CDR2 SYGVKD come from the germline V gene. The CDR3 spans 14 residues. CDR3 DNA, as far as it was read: TGTGCCATCAGTGAAGGGGGCACTGCCCCCGAG. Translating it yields CAISEGGTAPE. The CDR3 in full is CAISEGGTAPEAFF.

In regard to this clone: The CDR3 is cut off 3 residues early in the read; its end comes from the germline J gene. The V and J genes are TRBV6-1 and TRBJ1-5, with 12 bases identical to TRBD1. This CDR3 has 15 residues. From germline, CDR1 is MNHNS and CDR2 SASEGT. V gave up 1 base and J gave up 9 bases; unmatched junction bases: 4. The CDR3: CASSEVGTGGRPQHF. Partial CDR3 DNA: TGTGCCAGCAGTGAAGTGGGGACAGGGGGCCGGCCC.

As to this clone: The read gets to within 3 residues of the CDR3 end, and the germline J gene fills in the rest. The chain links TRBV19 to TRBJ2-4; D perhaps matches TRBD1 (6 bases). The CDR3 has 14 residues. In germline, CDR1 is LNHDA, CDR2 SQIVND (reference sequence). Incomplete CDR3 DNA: TGTGCCAGTAGTTTGGACAGTTCAAGACAGCCT. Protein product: CASSLDSSRQP. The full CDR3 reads CASSLDSSRQPQYF.

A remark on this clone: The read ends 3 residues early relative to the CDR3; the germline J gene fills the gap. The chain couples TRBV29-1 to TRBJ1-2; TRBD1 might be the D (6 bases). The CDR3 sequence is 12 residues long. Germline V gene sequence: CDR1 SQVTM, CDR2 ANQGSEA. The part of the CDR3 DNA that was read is TGCAGCATCCGCGGGGGCACAGATACC. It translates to CSIRGGTDT. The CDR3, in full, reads CSIRGGTDTYTF.

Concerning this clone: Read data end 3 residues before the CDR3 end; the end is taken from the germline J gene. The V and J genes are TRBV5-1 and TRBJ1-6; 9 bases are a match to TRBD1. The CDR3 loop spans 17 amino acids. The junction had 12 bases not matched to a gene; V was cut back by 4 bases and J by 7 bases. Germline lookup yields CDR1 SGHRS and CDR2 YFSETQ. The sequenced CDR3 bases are TGCGCCAGCAGCGGAGACTCGACAGGGGGTTCGAATTCACCC. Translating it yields CASSGDSTGGSNSP. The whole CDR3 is CASSGDSTGGSNSPLHF.

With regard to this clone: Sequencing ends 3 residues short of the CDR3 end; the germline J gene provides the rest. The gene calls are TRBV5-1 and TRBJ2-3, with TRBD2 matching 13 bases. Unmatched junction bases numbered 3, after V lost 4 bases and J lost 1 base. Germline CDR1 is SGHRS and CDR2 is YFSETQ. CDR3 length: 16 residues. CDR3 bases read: TGCGCCAGCAGCACCGGGACTAGCGGGGGCACAGATACG. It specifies CASSTGTSGGTDT. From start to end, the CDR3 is CASSTGTSGGTDTQYF.

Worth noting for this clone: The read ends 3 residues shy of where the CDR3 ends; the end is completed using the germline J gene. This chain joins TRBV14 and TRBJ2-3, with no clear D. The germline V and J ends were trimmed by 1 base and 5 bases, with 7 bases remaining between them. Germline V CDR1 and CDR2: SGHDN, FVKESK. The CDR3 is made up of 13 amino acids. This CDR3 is CASSQGALDTQYF. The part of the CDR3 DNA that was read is TGTGCCAGCAGCCAAGGGGCGCTAGATACG.